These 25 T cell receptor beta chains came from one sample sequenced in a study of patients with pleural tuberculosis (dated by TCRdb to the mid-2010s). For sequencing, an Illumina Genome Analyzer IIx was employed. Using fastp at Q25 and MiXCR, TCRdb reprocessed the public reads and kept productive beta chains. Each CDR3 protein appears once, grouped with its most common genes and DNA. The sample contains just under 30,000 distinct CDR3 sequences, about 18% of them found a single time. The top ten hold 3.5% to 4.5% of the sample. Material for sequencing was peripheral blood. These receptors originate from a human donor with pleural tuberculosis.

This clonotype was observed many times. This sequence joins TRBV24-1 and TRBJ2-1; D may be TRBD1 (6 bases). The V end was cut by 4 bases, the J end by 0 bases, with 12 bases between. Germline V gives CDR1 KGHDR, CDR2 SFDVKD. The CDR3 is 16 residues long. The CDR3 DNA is TGTGCCACCAGTGACCCTGACAGGAGCTCCTACAATGAGCAGTTCTTC. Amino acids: CATSDPDRSSYNEQFF.

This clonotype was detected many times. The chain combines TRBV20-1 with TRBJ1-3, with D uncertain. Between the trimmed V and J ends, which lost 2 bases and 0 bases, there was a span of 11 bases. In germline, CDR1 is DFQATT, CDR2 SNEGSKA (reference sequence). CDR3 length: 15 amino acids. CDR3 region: CSARSRSYSGNTIYF. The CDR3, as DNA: TGCAGTGCTAGAAGCAGATCTTACTCTGGAAACACCATATATTTT.

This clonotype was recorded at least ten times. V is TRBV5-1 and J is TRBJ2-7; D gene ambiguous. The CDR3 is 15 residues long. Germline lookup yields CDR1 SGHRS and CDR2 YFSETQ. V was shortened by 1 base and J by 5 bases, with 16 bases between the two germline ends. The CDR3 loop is CASSLKGSLLDEQYF. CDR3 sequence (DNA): TGCGCCAGCAGCTTGAAGGGTTCTCTCCTAGACGAGCAGTACTTC.

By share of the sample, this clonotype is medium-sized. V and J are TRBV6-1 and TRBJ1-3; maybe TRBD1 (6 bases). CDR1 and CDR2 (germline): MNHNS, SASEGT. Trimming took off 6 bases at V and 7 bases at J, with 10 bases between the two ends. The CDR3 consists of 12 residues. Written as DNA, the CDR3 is TGTGCCAGCAGGGACAGTTCGAACACCATATATTTT. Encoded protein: CASRDSSNTIYF.

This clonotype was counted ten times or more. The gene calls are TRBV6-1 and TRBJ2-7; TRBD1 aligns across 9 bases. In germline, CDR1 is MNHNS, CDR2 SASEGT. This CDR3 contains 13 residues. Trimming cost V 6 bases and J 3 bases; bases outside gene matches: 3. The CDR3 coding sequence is TGTGCCAGCAGAAAGACAGGGGGCTACGAGCAGTACTTC. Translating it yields CASRKTGGYEQYF.

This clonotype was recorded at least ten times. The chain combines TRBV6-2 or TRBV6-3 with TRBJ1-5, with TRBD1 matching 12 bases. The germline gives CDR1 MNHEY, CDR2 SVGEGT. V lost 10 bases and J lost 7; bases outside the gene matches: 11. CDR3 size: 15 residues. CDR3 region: CAIRRGTGGRQPQHF. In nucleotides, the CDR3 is TGTGCCATCCGCCGCGGGACAGGGGGCAGGCAGCCCCAGCATTTT.

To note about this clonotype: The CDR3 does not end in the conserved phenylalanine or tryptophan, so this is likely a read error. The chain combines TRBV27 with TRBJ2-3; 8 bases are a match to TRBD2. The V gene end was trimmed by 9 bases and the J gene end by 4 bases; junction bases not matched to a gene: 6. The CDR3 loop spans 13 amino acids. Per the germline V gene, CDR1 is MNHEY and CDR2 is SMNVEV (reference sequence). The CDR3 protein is CARSGTSSDTQYS. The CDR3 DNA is TGTGCCAGAAGCGGGACTAGTTCAGATACGCAGTATTCT.

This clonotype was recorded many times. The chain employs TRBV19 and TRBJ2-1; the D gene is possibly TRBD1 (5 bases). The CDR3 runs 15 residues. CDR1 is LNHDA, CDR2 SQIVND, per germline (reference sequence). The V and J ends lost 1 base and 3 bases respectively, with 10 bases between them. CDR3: CASSIAQGSYNEQFF. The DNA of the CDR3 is TGTGCCAGTAGTATAGCTCAGGGCAGCTACAATGAGCAGTTCTTC.

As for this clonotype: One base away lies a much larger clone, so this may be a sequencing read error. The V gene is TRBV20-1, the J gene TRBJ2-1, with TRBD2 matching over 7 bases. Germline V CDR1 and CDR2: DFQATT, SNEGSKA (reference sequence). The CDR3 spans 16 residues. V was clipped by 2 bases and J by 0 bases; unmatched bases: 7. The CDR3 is CSARREGYSSYNEQFF. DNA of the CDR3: TGCAGTGCTAGAAGGGAGGGTTATAGCTCCTACAATGAGCAGTTCTTC.

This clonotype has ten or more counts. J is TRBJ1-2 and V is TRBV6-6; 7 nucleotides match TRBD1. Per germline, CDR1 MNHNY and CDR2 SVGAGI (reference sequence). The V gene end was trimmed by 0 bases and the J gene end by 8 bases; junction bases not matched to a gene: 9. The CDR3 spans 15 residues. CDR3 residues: CASSYSPQGMGGYTF. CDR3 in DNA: TGTGCCAGCAGTTACTCACCACAGGGGATGGGAGGCTACACCTTC.

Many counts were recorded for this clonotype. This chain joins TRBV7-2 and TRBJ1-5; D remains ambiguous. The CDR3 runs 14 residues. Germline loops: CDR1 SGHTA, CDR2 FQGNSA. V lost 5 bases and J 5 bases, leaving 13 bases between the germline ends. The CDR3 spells CASSAFRVDQPQHF. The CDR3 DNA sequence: TGTGCCAGCAGCGCTTTTAGGGTTGATCAGCCCCAGCATTTT.

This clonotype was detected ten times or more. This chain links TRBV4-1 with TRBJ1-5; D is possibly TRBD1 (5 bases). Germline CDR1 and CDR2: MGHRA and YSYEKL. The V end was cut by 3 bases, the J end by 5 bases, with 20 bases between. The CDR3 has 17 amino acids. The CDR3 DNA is TGCGCCAGCAGCCAGGGCCTTCGGGGCCCCAAGGATCAGCCCCAGCATTTT. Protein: CASSQGLRGPKDQPQHF.

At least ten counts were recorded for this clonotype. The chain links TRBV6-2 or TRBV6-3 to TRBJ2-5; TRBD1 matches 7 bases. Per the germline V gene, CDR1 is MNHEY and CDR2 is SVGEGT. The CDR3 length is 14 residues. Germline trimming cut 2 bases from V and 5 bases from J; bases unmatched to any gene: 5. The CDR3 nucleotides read TGTGCCAGCAGTTACCTTGACAGGGATGAGACCCAGTACTTC. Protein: CASSYLDRDETQYF.

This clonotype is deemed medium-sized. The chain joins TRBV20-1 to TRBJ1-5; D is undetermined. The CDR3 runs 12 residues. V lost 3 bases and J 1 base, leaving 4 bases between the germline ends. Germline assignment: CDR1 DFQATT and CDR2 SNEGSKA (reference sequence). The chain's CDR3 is CSASKSNQPQHF. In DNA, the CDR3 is TGCAGTGCTAGTAAGAGCAATCAGCCCCAGCATTTT.

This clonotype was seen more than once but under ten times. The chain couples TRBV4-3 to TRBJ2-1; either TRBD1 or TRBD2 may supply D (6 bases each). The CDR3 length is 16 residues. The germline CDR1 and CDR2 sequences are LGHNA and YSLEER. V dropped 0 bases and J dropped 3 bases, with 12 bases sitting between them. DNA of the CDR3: TGCGCCAGCAGCCAAGATCTGGGGGGCGGCTACAATGAGCAGTTCTTC. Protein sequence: CASSQDLGGGYNEQFF.

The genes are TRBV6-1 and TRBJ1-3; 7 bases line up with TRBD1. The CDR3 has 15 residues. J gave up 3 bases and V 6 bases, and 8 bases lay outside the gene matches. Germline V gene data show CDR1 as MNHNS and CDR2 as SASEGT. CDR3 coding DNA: TGTGCCAGCAGCGAGACAGGGCCCGTTGGAAACACCATATATTTT. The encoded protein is CASSETGPVGNTIYF.

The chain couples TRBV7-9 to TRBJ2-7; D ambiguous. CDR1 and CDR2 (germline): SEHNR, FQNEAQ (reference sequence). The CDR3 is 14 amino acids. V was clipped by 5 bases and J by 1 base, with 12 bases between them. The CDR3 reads CASSQDGKSYEQYF. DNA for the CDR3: TGTGCCAGCAGCCAAGACGGAAAATCCTACGAGCAGTACTTC.

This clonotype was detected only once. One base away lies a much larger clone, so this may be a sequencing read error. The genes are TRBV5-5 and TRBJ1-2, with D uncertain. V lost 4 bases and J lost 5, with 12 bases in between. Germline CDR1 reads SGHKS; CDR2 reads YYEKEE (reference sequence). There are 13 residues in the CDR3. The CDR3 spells CASSLDPFYGYTF. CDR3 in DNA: TGTGCCAGCAGCCTCGATCCCTTTTATGGCTACACCTTC.

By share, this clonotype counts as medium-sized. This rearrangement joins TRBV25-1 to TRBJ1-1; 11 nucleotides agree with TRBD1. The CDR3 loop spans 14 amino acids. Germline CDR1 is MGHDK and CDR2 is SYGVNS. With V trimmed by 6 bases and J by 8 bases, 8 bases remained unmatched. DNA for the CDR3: TGTGCCAGCAGGGGGGGACAGGGGGAACGGGAAGCTTTCTTT. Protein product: CASRGGQGEREAFF.

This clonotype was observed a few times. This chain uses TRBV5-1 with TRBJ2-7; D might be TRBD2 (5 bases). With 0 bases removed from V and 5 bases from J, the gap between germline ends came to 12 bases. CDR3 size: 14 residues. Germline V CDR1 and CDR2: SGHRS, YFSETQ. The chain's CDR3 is CASSLGLGADEQYF. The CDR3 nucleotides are TGCGCCAGCAGCTTGGGGCTGGGAGCGGACGAGCAGTACTTC.

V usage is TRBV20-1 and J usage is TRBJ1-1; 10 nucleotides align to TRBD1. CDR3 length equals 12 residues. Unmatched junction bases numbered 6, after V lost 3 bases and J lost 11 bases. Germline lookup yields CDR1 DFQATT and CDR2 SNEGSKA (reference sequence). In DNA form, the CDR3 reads TGCAGTGCTAGGACAGGGGGCTTTGAGGCTTTCTTT. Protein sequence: CSARTGGFEAFF.

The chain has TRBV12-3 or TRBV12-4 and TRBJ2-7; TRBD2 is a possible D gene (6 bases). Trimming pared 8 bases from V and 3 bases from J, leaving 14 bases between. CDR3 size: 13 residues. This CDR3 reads CASEGGRGYEQYF. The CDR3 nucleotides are TGTGCCAGCGAAGGAGGGAGAGGCTACGAGCAGTACTTC.

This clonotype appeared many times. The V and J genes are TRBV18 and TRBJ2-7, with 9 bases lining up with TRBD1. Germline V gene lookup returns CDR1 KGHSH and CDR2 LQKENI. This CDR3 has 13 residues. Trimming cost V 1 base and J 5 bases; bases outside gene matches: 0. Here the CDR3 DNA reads TGTGCCAGCTCACCACGGACAGGGGACGAGCAGTACTTC. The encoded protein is CASSPRTGDEQYF.

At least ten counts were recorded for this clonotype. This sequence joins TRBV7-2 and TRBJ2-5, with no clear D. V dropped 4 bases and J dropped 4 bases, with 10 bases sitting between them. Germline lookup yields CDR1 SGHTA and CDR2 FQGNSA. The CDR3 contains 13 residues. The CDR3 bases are TGTGCCAGCAGCTCCCGAACAAGAGAGACCCAGTACTTC. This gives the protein CASSSRTRETQYF.

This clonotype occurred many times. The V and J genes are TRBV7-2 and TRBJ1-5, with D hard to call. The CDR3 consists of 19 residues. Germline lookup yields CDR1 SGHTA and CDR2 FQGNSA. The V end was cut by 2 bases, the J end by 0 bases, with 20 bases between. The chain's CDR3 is CASSLMGSGELYSNQPQHF. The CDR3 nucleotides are TGTGCCAGCAGCTTAATGGGTTCGGGCGAGCTTTATAGCAATCAGCCCCAGCATTTT.